The entry that follows covers one T cell receptor (beta chain) sequence. Its antigen is as yet unknown. Trimming stripped 3 bases from V and 2 bases from J, with 14 bases between. This CDR3 has 16 residues. Germline V gives CDR1 LNHDA, CDR2 SQIVND (reference sequence). The time point here: blood from clinic visit 5 months post-surgery; TSC patient then seizure free. Only cases whose brain tissue showed the highest T cell transcript signatures were sequenced. Before surgery, patients took at least one anti-epileptic drug. This sample is drawn from a study of brain T cells in children with intractable seizures. Here immunoSEQ multiplex PCR was the method, and the copy in TCRdb shows in-frame clones only, minus some. The sample includes a few hundred thousand clones, over 90% of them seen just once. Study findings and constraints: HCMV serostatus was not known, and viral specificity came from CDR3 similarity only.

The sample in question was peripheral blood, obtained roughly 5 months after surgery. This TCR was sampled from a boy under two years old with tuberous sclerosis and intractable seizures. The rearrangement uses TRBV19 and TRBJ1-5; D gene unclear. The CDR3 DNA reads TGTGCCAGTAGTATTTCGAGGGCGAAGGGCAATCAGCCCCAGCATTTT. It specifies CASSISRAKGNQPQHF.